These 17 T cell receptor beta chains originate from one sample sequenced in a study of blood T cell repertoires in COVID-19. This table comes from immunoSEQ multiplex PCR, and its TCRdb copy is limited to in-frame clones, with some not included. Among around 70,000 clones, 88% were seen once, and the ten largest hold around 1.9%. The specimen sequenced was peripheral blood. The receptor set was obtained from a woman aged 80 or older with active or convalescent COVID-19.

The genes are TRBV11-2 and TRBJ2-7; D possibly corresponds to TRBD1 (6 bases). The germline V and J ends were trimmed by 1 base and 0 bases, with 7 bases remaining between them. The CDR3 is 14 amino acids. From germline, CDR1 is SGHAT and CDR2 FQNNGV. This CDR3 is CASSLGQASYEQYF. CDR3 DNA: TGTGCCAGCAGCTTAGGACAGGCCTCCTACGAGCAGTACTTC.

Of note for this clone: Additional DNA sequences in this sample encode the identical CDR3. The chain links TRBV27 to TRBJ1-2, with TRBD1 identical over 8 bases. Looked up from germline, CDR1 is MNHEY and CDR2 is SMNVEV (reference sequence). The CDR3 is 14 residues long. Unmatched junction bases numbered 5, after V lost 3 bases and J lost 5 bases. The CDR3 region has the DNA TGTGCCAGCAGTTTCTCCGGACAGGGTTATGGCTACACCTTC. It yields the protein CASSFSGQGYGYTF.

This chain connects TRBV2 to TRBJ1-2; D not resolved. V shed 1 base and J shed 3 bases, with 9 bases lying between them. Germline V gives CDR1 SNHLY, CDR2 FYNNEI. This CDR3 contains 14 residues. The CDR3 region is CASSEVPGDYGYTF. CDR3 sequence (DNA): TGTGCCAGCAGTGAAGTTCCCGGGGACTATGGCTACACCTTC.

The chain links TRBV3-1 (or the pseudogene TRBV3-2) to TRBJ2-2; D gene unclear. The CDR3 is made up of 13 amino acids. Germline V gene sequence: CDR1 LGHDT, CDR2 YNNKEL (reference sequence). Trimming left V 1 base short and J 5 bases short, with 5 bases between. CDR3 DNA: TGTGCCAGCAGCCAAGTCAGGACCGGGGAGCTGTTTTTT. Protein sequence: CASSQVRTGELFF.

The chain recombines TRBV24-1 with TRBJ1-2; a weak D match, TRBD1 (5 bases). Germline lookup yields CDR1 KGHDR and CDR2 SFDVKD. This CDR3 is 14 amino acids long. The V and J ends lost 3 bases and 2 bases respectively, with 9 bases between them. The CDR3 reads CATSDPGSNYGYTF. The DNA for the CDR3 is TGTGCCACCAGTGATCCAGGGTCAAACTATGGCTACACCTTC.

The chain carries TRBV11-3 and TRBJ2-2; no definite D call. Looked up from germline, CDR1 is SGHNT and CDR2 is YENEEA. The CDR3 totals 16 residues. V was clipped by 0 bases and J by 2 bases, with 10 bases between them. The CDR3 nucleotides are TGTGCCAGCAGCTTAGAACGGAGCCCTAACACCGGGGAGCTGTTTTTT. This encodes CASSLERSPNTGELFF.

This clone was picked up one time. This chain connects TRBV5-1 to TRBJ2-1, with 11 nucleotides matching TRBD2. The CDR3 loop spans 15 amino acids. Germline V gives CDR1 SGHRS, CDR2 YFSETQ. V trimming: 9 bases; J trimming: 4 bases; junction bases outside the gene matches: 9. This chain's CDR3 is CATTPLAGGYNEQFF. The CDR3 DNA is TGCGCCACCACTCCGCTAGCGGGAGGTTACAATGAGCAGTTCTTC.

The chain is built from TRBV18 and TRBJ2-3, with 10 bases that match TRBD2. V was clipped by 0 bases and J by 8 bases; unmatched bases: 8. The CDR3 is 16 residues long. CDR1 is KGHSH and CDR2 is LQKENI in the germline V gene. CDR3 residues: CASSPPGGLALSTQYF. CDR3 bases: TGTGCCAGCTCACCACCGGGGGGACTAGCGTTAAGTACGCAGTATTTT.

In its sample, this clone was seen once. The V gene is TRBV19, the J gene TRBJ1-2; unclear D gene. Germline CDR1 is LNHDA and CDR2 is SQIVND (reference sequence). This CDR3 region has 16 residues. V lost 2 bases, J lost 1 base, and 14 bases lay in between. The CDR3 DNA reads as TGTGCCAGTAGTATAACCAGGCCTCCCTTTAACTATGGCTACACCTTC. Protein sequence: CASSITRPPFNYGYTF.

The V gene is TRBV18, the J gene TRBJ2-2; 11 bases line up with TRBD2. The CDR3 runs 17 residues. Germline V CDR1 and CDR2: KGHSH, LQKENI. After removal of 6 bases from V and 0 bases from J, the junction contained 6 bases not matched to a gene. The CDR3 coding sequence is TGTGCCAGCTCGGTTCTAGCGGGAGGAGCGAACACCGGGGAGCTGTTTTTT. It specifies CASSVLAGGANTGELFF.

This clone was counted a single time. V and J are TRBV9 and TRBJ1-2; TRBD1 matches 7 bases. After removal of 0 bases from V and 0 bases from J, the junction contained 8 bases not matched to a gene. This CDR3 contains 17 residues. Germline CDR1 is SGDLS and CDR2 is YYNGEE. The CDR3 DNA reads TGTGCCAGCAGCGTAGACCCCAGACAGGGTCCTAACTATGGCTACACCTTC. Protein: CASSVDPRQGPNYGYTF. Full variable domain (missing parts from reference TRBV9 and TRBJ1-2): DSGVTQTPKHLITATGQRVTLRCSPRSGDLSVYWYQQSLDQGLQFLIQYYNGEERAKGNILERFSAQQFPDLHSELNLSSLELGDSALYFCASSVDPRQGPNYGYTFGSGTRLTVV.

This rearrangement joins TRBV6-6 to TRBJ2-1; 14 bases fit TRBD2. CDR1 is MNHNY, CDR2 SVGAGI, per germline (reference sequence). With V trimmed by 6 bases and J by 5 bases, 6 bases remained unmatched. The CDR3 is 16 amino acids. This chain's CDR3 is CASSPQGLAGDNEQFF. The DNA of the CDR3 is TGTGCCAGCAGCCCCCAGGGACTAGCGGGAGACAATGAGCAGTTCTTC.

The CDR3 protein is CASSLGGEKLFF. CDR3 in DNA: TGTGCCAGCAGTTTGGGGGGGGAAAAACTGTTTTTT. The V and J genes are TRBV12-3 or TRBV12-4 and TRBJ1-4, with D maybe TRBD1 (5 bases). This CDR3 has 12 residues. Trimming removed 3 bases at V and 8 bases at J, with 7 bases between.

This rearrangement joins TRBV7-6 to TRBJ2-7; TRBD2 agrees at 11 bases. Germline loops: CDR1 SGHVS, CDR2 FNYEAQ. The CDR3 covers 15 residues. The V gene end was trimmed by 5 bases and the J gene end by 5 bases; junction bases not matched to a gene: 8. In DNA form, the CDR3 reads TGTGCCAGCAGCAGAACTAGCGGGAGTCTCAACGAGCAGTACTTC. Translation gives CASSRTSGSLNEQYF. Full variable domain (outside the CDR3, taken from reference TRBV7-6 and TRBJ2-7): GAGVSQSPRYKVTKRGQDVALRCDPISGHVSLYWYRQALGQGPEFLTYFNYEAQQDKSGLPNDRFSAERPEGSISTLTIQRTEQRDSAMYRCASSRTSGSLNEQYFGPGTRLTVT.

The gene calls are TRBV9 and TRBJ1-1; 7 positions agree with TRBD1. Germline loops: CDR1 SGDLS, CDR2 YYNGEE. This CDR3 has 13 residues. After removal of 2 bases from V and 11 bases from J, the junction contained 9 bases not matched to a gene. The CDR3 sequence is CASSVLPDRAAFF. The CDR3 region has the DNA TGTGCCAGCAGCGTCCTCCCCGACAGGGCGGCTTTCTTT.

The CDR3: CASSAVDRKGTQYF. In DNA form, the CDR3 reads TGTGCCAGCAGCGCGGTGGACAGGAAGGGGACCCAGTACTTC. The rearrangement links TRBV5-4 to TRBJ2-5; 7 bases map to TRBD1. The V gene end was trimmed by 4 bases and the J gene end by 7 bases; junction bases not matched to a gene: 10. The CDR3 totals 14 residues. Germline values: CDR1 SGHNT, CDR2 YYREEE (reference sequence).

The V gene is TRBV4-1, the J gene TRBJ1-5; 7 nucleotides match TRBD1. Trimming cost V 5 bases and J 7 bases; bases outside gene matches: 5. Germline V lookup: CDR1 MGHRA, CDR2 YSYEKL. The CDR3 consists of 13 residues. The CDR3 sequence: CASSTTGAQPQHF. The CDR3 DNA is TGCGCCAGCAGCACTACAGGGGCCCAGCCCCAGCATTTT.